The clone carrying this T cell receptor beta chain was counted many times. What it recognizes is unknown. V was pared by 5 bases and J by 2 bases, with 15 bases of the junction left unmatched. Germline CDR1 SGHDT, CDR2 YYEEEE. The CDR3 runs 18 residues. From roughly 0.5 ug total RNA, TCR beta cDNA was generated with a primer in the constant region. The TCR beta library was amplified through three nested multiplex PCR rounds in a modified ARM-PCR procedure. Researchers ran the first two PCR rounds for about 11 cycles each with TRBV1-TRBV30 forward primers and a C-beta reverse primer. TCRdb processed the multiplex PCR reads anew with MiXCR; each CDR3 protein has one entry. The table records 100,000 or so distinct CDR3 sequences, 55% to 75% of them present only once. The data are from a study of tumor-infiltrating lymphocytes in primary liver carcinoma. Across the study: Ages ranged from 30 to 69, with HCC or mixed HCC-cholangiocarcinoma. Between about 4 and 11 cm across, the tumors were all of stage T1-T3 N0M0.

Findings of the study overall: The study found a significantly higher top-250-clone fraction in tumors than in blood (p = 0.039). Tumor-blood pairs (like tumor-adjacent pairs) overlapped less than tumor region pairs did.

Both RNA and DNA were isolated together from about 20-30 mg of bulk tissue that had not been sorted. Sequenced input: liver tumor tissue from sampling region 5. The sample's subset: tumor region T5, tumor centre. This clonotype originated in a woman aged 55-70 years with primary liver carcinoma and hepatitis B virus infection. The gene calls are TRBV5-6 and TRBJ2-1; 8 positions match TRBD2. This CDR3 is CASSLTRGAMGTYNEQFF. The CDR3 DNA sequence: TGTGCCAGCAGTCTCACGCGGGGGGCGATGGGGACCTACAATGAGCAGTTCTTC. Full variable domain (outside the CDR3, taken from reference TRBV5-6 and TRBJ2-1): DAGVTQSPTHLIKTRGQQVTLRCSPKSGHDTVSWYQQALGQGPQFIFQYYEEEERQRGNFPDRFSGHQFPNYSSELNVNALLLGDSALYLCASSLTRGAMGTYNEQFFGPGTRLTVL.